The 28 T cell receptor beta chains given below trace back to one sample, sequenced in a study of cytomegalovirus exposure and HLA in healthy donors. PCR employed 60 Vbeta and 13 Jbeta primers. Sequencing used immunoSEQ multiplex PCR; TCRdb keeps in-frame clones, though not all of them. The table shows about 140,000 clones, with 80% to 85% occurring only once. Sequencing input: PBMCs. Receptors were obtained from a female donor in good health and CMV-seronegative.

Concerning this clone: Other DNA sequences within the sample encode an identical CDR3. CDR3 region: CASSYSNQGNTEAFF. In DNA, the CDR3 is TGTGCCAGCAGTTACTCAAACCAGGGAAACACTGAAGCTTTCTTT. This chain connects TRBV6-5 to TRBJ1-1; weak D call: TRBD1 (5 bases). CDR3 size: 15 residues. Trimming stripped 0 bases from V and 2 bases from J, with 10 bases between. CDR1 MNHEY and CDR2 SVGAGI come from the germline V gene.

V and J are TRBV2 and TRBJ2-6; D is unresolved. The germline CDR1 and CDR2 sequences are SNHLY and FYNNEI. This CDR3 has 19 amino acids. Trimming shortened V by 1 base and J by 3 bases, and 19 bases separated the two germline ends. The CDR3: CASSEESFMPLSGANVLTF. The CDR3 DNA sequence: TGTGCCAGCAGTGAAGAATCGTTTATGCCTTTGAGTGGGGCCAACGTCCTGACTTTC.

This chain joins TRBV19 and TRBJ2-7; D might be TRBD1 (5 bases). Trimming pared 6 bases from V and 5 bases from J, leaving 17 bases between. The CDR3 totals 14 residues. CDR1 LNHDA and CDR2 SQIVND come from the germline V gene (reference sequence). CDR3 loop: CASRSSTDNHEQYF. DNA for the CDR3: TGTGCCAGTAGGTCGAGCACGGACAATCACGAGCAGTACTTC.

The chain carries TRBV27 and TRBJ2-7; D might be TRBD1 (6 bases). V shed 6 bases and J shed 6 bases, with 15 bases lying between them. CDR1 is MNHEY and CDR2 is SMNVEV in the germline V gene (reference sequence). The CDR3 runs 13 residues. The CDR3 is CASRYREEGEQYF. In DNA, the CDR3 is TGTGCCAGCAGATACAGGGAAGAAGGCGAGCAGTACTTC.

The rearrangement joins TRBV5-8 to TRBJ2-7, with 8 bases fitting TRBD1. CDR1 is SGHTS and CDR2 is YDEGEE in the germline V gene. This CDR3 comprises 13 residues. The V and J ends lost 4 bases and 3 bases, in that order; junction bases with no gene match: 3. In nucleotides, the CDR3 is TGTGCCAGCAGCATGGACAGGGTCTACGAGCAGTACTTC. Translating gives CASSMDRVYEQYF.

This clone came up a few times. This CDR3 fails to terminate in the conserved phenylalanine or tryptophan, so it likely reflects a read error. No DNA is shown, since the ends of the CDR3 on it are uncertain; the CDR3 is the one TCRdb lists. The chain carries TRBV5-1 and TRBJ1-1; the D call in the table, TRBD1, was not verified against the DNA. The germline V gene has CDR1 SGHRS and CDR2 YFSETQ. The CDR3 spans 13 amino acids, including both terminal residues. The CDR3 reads CASSPQGNTEALV.

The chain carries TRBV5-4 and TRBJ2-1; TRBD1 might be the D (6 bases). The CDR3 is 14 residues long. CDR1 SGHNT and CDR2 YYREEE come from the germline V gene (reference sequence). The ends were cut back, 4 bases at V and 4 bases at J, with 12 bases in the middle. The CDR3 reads CASSKGTKYNEQFF. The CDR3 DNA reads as TGTGCCAGCAGCAAGGGGACAAAATACAATGAGCAGTTCTTC.

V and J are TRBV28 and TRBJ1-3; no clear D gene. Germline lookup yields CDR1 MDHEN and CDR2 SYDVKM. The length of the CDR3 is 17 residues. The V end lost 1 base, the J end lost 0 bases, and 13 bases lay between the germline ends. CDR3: CASSLLQNTISGNTIYF. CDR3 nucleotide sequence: TGTGCCAGCAGTTTATTACAGAATACAATCTCTGGAAACACCATATATTTT.

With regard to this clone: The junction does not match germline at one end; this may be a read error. Here the CDR3 DNA reads TGCGCCAGCACCTTGAATGTCGTCACAGATACGCAGTATTTT. It codes for CASTLNVVTDTQYF. The chain has TRBV5-1 and TRBJ2-3, with no clear D. The CDR3 has 14 amino acids. CDR1 is SGHRS, CDR2 YFSETQ, per germline.

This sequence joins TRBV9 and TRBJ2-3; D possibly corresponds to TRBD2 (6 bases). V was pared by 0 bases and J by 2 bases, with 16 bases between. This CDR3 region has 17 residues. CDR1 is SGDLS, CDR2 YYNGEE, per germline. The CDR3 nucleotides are TGTGCCAGCAGCGTAGACGAGCGGGCCTATATCACAGATACGCAGTATTTT. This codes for CASSVDERAYITDTQYF.

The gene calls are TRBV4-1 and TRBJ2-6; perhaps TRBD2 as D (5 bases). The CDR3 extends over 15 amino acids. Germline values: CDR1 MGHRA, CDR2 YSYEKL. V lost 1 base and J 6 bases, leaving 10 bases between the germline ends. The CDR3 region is CASSQGRGLANVLTF. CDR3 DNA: TGCGCCAGCAGCCAAGGACGGGGTTTGGCCAACGTCCTGACTTTC.

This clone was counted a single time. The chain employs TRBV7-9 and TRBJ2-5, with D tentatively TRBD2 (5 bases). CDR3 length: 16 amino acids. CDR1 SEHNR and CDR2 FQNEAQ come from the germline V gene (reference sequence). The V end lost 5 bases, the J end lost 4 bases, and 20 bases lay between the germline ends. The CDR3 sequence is CASSPLRTPRGETQYF. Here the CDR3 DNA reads TGTGCCAGCAGCCCTCTAAGGACCCCCCGGGGAGAGACCCAGTACTTC.

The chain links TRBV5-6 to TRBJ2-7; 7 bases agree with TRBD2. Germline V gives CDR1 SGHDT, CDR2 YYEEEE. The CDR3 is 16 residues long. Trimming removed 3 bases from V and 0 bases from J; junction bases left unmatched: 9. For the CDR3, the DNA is TGTGCCAGCAGCTCCTTACTAGCGAGGAGCTCCTACGAGCAGTACTTC. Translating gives CASSSLLARSSYEQYF.

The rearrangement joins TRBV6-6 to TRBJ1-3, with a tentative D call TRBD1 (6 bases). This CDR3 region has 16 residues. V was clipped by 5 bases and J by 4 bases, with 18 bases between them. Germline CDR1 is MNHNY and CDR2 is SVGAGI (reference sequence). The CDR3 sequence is CASSLIPGQRGNTIYF. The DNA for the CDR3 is TGTGCCAGCAGTCTAATCCCGGGACAAAGGGGAAACACCATATATTTT.

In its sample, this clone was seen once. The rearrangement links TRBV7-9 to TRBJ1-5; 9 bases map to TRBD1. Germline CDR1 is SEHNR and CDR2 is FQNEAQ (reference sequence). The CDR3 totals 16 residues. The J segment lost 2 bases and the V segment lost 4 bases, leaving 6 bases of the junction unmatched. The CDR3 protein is CASSSHRGPGNQPQHF. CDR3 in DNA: TGTGCCAGCAGCTCACACAGGGGGCCGGGCAATCAGCCCCAGCATTTT.

The CDR3 DNA reads TGTGCCAGCAGCTTGCCCGGGGTGGGCGAGCAGTACTTC. Its protein is CASSLPGVGEQYF. The rearrangement uses TRBV7-9 and TRBJ2-7, with a tentative D call TRBD2 (5 bases). V was shortened by 3 bases and J by 6 bases, with 12 bases between the two germline ends. This CDR3 is 13 amino acids long. Germline CDR1 SEHNR, CDR2 FQNEAQ (reference sequence).

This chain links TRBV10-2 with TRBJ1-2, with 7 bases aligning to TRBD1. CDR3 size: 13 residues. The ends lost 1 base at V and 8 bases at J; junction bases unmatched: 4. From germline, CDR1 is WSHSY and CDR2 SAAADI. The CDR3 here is CASSEFRQGGYTF. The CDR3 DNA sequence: TGCGCCAGCAGTGAGTTTCGACAGGGAGGCTACACCTTC.

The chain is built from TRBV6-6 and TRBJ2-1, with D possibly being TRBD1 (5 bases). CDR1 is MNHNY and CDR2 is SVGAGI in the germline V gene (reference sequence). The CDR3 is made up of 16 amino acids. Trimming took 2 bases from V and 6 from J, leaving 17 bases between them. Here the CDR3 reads CASSYIAGLTCNEQFF. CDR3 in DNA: TGTGCCAGCAGTTACATCGCAGGGTTAACCTGCAATGAGCAGTTCTTC.

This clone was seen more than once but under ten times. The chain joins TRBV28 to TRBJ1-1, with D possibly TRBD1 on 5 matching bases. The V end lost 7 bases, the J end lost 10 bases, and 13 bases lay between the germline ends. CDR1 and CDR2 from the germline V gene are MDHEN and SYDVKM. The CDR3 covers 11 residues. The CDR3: CASTRAGGAFF. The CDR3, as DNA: TGTGCCAGCACTCGGGCGGGGGGAGCTTTCTTT.

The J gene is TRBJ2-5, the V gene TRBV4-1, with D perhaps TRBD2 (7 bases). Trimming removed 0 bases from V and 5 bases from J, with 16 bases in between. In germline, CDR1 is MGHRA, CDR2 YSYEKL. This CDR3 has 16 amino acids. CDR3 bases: TGCGCCAGCAGCCAAGATGGTAGGGGGGGAGCGGAGACCCAGTACTTC. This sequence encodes CASSQDGRGGAETQYF.

The chain's CDR3 is CASGQGQGDEQFF. DNA for the CDR3: TGTGCTAGTGGTCAAGGACAGGGGGATGAGCAGTTCTTC. This chain uses TRBV12-5 with TRBJ2-1, with TRBD1 identical over 10 bases. V was pared by 5 bases and J by 8 bases, with 3 bases of the junction left unmatched. Germline-derived CDR1 and CDR2 are LGHNT and FRNRAP. The length of the CDR3 is 13 residues.

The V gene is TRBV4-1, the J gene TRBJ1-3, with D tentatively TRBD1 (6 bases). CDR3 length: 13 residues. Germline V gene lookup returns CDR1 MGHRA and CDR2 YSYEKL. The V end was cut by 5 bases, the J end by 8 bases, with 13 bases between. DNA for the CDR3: TGCGCCAGCAGCATAACAGGGATGGACACCATATATTTT. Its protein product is CASSITGMDTIYF.

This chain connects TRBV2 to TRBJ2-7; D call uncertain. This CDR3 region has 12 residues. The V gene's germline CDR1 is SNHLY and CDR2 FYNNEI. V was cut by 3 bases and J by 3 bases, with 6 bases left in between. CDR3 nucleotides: TGTGCCAGCAGTGAGGCTGGCTACGAGCAGTACTTC. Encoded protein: CASSEAGYEQYF.

The CDR3: CASSLSSFGGLFF. CDR3 nucleotide sequence: TGTGCCAGCAGTTTATCCTCATTCGGAGGGCTGTTTTTT. The genes are TRBV27 and TRBJ1-4; D is ambiguous. Per germline, CDR1 MNHEY and CDR2 SMNVEV (reference sequence). CDR3 size: 13 residues. Deletions cut 0 bases from V and 14 bases from J, with 13 bases between.

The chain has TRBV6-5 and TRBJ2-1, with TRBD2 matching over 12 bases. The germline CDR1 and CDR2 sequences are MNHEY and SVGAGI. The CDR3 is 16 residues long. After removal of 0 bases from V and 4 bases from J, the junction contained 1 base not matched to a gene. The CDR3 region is CASSYSTSGGYNEQFF. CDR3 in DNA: TGTGCCAGCAGTTACTCCACTAGCGGGGGGTACAATGAGCAGTTCTTC.

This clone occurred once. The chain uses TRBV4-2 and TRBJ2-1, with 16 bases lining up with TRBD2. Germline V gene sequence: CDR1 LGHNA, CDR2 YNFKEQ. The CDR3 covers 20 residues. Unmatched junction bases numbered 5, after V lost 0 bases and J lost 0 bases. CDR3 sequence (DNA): TGTGCCAGCAGCCAAGATACGGGACTAGCGGGGGGGAGCTCCTACAATGAGCAGTTCTTC. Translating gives CASSQDTGLAGGSSYNEQFF.

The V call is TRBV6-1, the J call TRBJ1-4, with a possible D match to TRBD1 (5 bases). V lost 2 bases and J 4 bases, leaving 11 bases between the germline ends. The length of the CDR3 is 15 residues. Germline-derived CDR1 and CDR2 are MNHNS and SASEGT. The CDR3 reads CASSERDSVNEKLFF. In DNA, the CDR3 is TGTGCCAGCAGTGAACGTGACAGCGTTAATGAAAAACTGTTTTTT.

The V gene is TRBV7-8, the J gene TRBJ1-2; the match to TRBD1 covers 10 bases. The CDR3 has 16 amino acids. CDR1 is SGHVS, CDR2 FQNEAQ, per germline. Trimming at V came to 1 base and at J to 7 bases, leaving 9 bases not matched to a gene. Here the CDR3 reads CASSLGPGQGLGGYTF. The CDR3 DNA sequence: TGTGCCAGCAGCTTAGGTCCGGGACAGGGGCTCGGTGGCTACACCTTC.